The clone carrying this TCR beta chain was counted once. The data were produced by immunoSEQ multiplex PCR, yet TCRdb's version contains in-frame clones alone and is incomplete. The sample lists approximately 670,000 clones; 80% to 90% were seen once. This sample was included in a study of blood T cell repertoires in COVID-19. As for the study in general: Sites in the United States, Italy and Spain provided acute and convalescent COVID-19 samples.

V was trimmed by 3 bases and J by 8 bases, leaving 8 bases between them. The CDR3 sequence is 12 residues long. Per germline, CDR1 MNHEY and CDR2 SVGEGT. This TCR was sampled from a woman aged 18-29 years with acute or convalescent COVID-19. The V and J genes are TRBV6-2 or TRBV6-3 and TRBJ1-5; D unclear. Source material: peripheral blood. The CDR3 DNA sequence: TGTGCCAGCAGTTATGGGCCCGAGCCCCAGCATTTT. It encodes CASSYGPEPQHF.